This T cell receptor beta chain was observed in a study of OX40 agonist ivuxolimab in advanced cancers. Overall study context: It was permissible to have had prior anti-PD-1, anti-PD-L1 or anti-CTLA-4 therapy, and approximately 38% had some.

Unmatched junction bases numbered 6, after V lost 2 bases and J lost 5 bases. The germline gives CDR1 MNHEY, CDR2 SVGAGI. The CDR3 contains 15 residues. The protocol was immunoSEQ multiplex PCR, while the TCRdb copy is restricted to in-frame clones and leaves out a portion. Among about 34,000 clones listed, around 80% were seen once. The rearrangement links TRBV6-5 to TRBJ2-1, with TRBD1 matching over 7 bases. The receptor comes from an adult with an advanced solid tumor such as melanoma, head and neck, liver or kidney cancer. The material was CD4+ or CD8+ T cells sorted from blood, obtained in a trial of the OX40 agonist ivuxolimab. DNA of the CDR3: TGTGCCAGCAGTTACCCCGAGACAGGGCACAATGAGCAGTTCTTC. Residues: CASSYPETGHNEQFF.